The clone carrying this T cell receptor (beta chain) was seen many times. These data come from a study of T-cell memory formation after mild COVID-19. TCRdb passed the 5' RACE reads through MiXCR, listing each CDR3 protein once. The table lists around 370,000 distinct CDR3 sequences, around 20% of them singletons. Trimming stripped 1 base from V and 1 base from J, with 6 bases between. The germline V gene has CDR1 SGHKS and CDR2 YYEKEE (reference sequence). The CDR3 spans 14 residues. Sequencing used PBMCs or a T cell subset sorted from them (not recorded which). The V and J genes are TRBV5-5 and TRBJ2-1, with a weak D call TRBD1 (5 bases). This TCR came from an adult woman who had mild COVID-19 (a few samples of this study predate the infection). Cell type and time point are not known. The CDR3 coding sequence is TGTGCCAGCAGCTTGACAGGATCCTACAATGAGCAGTTCTTC. It codes for CASSLTGSYNEQFF.